This TCR beta chain was identified during a study of regulatory T cells in long-lasting Graves disease. CDR3-region Arm-PCR and iRepertoire HTBI primers produced the TCR beta libraries. Via MiXCR, TCRdb re-called the multiplex PCR reads, giving one row per CDR3 protein. The table includes around 460,000 distinct CDR3 sequences, approximately 15% detected once. V lost 6 bases and J lost 3; bases outside the gene matches: 12. This CDR3 region has 15 residues. Germline CDR1 SQVTM, CDR2 ANQGSEA. Time point in this sample: newly diagnosed GD, antithyroid drugs for less than 3 months. PBMC-derived RNA was used for the TCR library. This sample also appeared in a second study, on T cells in Graves' hyperthyroidism and ophthalmopathy.

The genes are TRBV29-1 and TRBJ2-7; TRBD2 aligns across 9 bases. This receptor was identified in a woman aged 45-65 years with Graves disease. Sequences were derived from peripheral blood mononuclear cells (PBMCs), sampled at new diagnosis, from a patient treated with antithyroid drugs. CDR3 region: CSVSTAGGKVYEQYF. The CDR3 region has the DNA TGCAGCGTCTCAACTGCGGGAGGGAAGGTCTACGAGCAGTACTTC.